Listed below are T cell receptor beta chains from one sample, sequenced in a study of CD8 T cells in ankylosing spondylitis. TCRdb reprocessed the 5' RACE reads via MiXCR and lists one record per CDR3 protein. The table lists 250,000 or so distinct CDR3 sequences, roughly a quarter of them singletons. The specimen was blood, either unsorted or a sorted T cell fraction (not recorded which). These receptors originate from a male donor with ankylosing spondylitis or in good health (not recorded which). CDR3s include the opening cysteine and the closing phenylalanine or tryptophan. The D gene is left open where the match is weak. Clone size is stated in some rows and not others, as once, few, many or a class when expanded.

TRBD1	many	TRBJ2-7	TRBV29-1	CSANRGSYEQYF	TGCAGCGCCAACAGGGGCTCCTACGAGCAGTACTTC
-	many	TRBJ1-2	TRBV12-3/TRBV12-4	CASSLASAEDGYTF	TGTGCCAGCAGTTTAGCATCAGCGGAGGATGGCTACACCTTC
-	-	TRBJ1-2	TRBV20-1	CSAASRPVYGYTF	TGCAGTGCCGCGAGTCGCCCTGTCTATGGCTACACCTTC
TRBD1	few	TRBJ1-5	TRBV12-3/TRBV12-4	CASSLGQGDDPPQHF	TGTGCCAGCAGTTTGGGACAGGGTGACGACCCGCCCCAGCATTTT
-	-	TRBJ2-1	TRBV12-3/TRBV12-4	CASSPRAAQYNEQFF	TGTGCCAGCAGCCCCCGGGCAGCCCAGTACAATGAGCAGTTCTTC
TRBD2	few	TRBJ2-1	TRBV20-1	CSARTDNSGGAGEQFF	TGCAGTGCTAGAACAGACAATAGCGGGGGGGCAGGTGAGCAGTTCTTC
-	many	TRBJ2-1	TRBV9	CASSGPRRGGDEQFF	TGTGCCAGCAGCGGCCCCCGGAGGGGGGGGGATGAGCAGTTCTTC
TRBD1	-	TRBJ1-2	TRBV12-3/TRBV12-4	CASSRGQGKSYTF	TGTGCCAGCAGCCGAGGACAGGGGAAGAGCTACACCTTC
-	many	TRBJ2-2	TRBV12-3/TRBV12-4	CASSLGGPNTGELFF	TGTGCCAGCAGTTTGGGGGGGCCCAACACCGGGGAGCTGTTTTTT
-	-	TRBJ2-1	TRBV7-6	CASSLASGQGGEQFF	TGTGCCAGCAGCTTAGCGTCGGGGCAGGGGGGTGAGCAGTTCTTC
-	many	TRBJ2-1	TRBV12-3/TRBV12-4	CASRAAEGNEQFF	TGTGCCAGCAGGGCGGCGGAGGGCAATGAGCAGTTCTTC
-	-	TRBJ2-3	TRBV12-3/TRBV12-4	CASSFGGKPGDTQYF	TGTGCCAGCAGTTTTGGGGGGAAGCCCGGAGATACGCAGTATTTT
-	-	TRBJ2-1	TRBV4-2	CASSHSEGGNEQFF	TGTGCCAGCAGCCACTCAGAGGGAGGCAATGAGCAGTTCTTC
-	many	TRBJ1-1	TRBV20-1	CSARSGLSPEAFF	TGCAGTGCTAGATCCGGACTGAGCCCTGAAGCTTTCTTT
TRBD1	-	TRBJ2-5	TRBV7-6	CASQRQGVETQYF	TGTGCCAGTCAAAGACAGGGTGTGGAGACCCAGTACTTC
TRBD2	few	TRBJ2-5	TRBV9	CASSVAGTRGGETQYF	TGTGCCAGCAGCGTAGCCGGGACTAGAGGGGGTGAGACCCAGTACTTC
TRBD1	few	TRBJ1-4	TRBV4-2	CASSQGTGEKLFF	TGTGCCAGCAGCCAGGGGACAGGTGAAAAACTGTTTTTT
-	-	TRBJ2-7	TRBV5-8	CASSLLRAEQYF	TGTGCCAGCAGCTTGCTCCGGGCCGAGCAGTACTTC
TRBD1	-	TRBJ2-5	TRBV6-5	CASSYPRDRGQETQYF	TGTGCCAGCAGTTATCCCCGGGACAGGGGGCAAGAGACCCAGTACTTC
-	-	TRBJ1-1	TRBV20-1	CSARDRRAGTEAFF	TGCAGTGCTAGAGATAGACGGGCGGGGACTGAAGCTTTCTTT
TRBD2	many	TRBJ2-1	TRBV20-1	CSAWTSGGASEQFF	TGCAGTGCCTGGACTAGCGGGGGGGCCAGTGAGCAGTTCTTC
-	many	TRBJ1-1	TRBV5-1	CASSLERITEAFF	TGCGCCAGCAGCTTGGAACGGATCACTGAAGCTTTCTTT
-	few	TRBJ2-7	TRBV20-1	CSAAQRLRGPTYEQYF	TGCAGTGCTGCCCAAAGACTGCGGGGGCCTACCTACGAGCAGTACTTC
-	many	TRBJ1-2	TRBV29-1	CSVQGGGYTF	TGCAGCGTGCAGGGTGGCGGCTACACCTTC
-	-	TRBJ2-1	TRBV29-1	CSAPVRGYSYNEQFF	TGCAGCGCCCCGGTCAGGGGTTATTCCTACAATGAGCAGTTCTTC
-	many	TRBJ2-2	TRBV12-3/TRBV12-4	CASTPGGTGELFF	TGTGCCAGCACCCCCGGGGGCACCGGGGAGCTGTTTTTT
TRBD1	many	TRBJ1-2	TRBV20-1	CSASRDRDGGNGYTF	TGCAGTGCTAGTAGGGACAGGGATGGTGGAAATGGCTACACCTTC
-	-	TRBJ2-5	TRBV12-3/TRBV12-4	CASSPLLGGRETQYF	TGTGCCAGCAGTCCGCTACTAGGGGGGCGAGAGACCCAGTACTTC
-	many	TRBJ2-1	TRBV20-1	CSARDIHSYNEQFF	TGCAGTGCTAGGGACATCCACTCCTACAATGAGCAGTTCTTC
-	-	TRBJ2-1	TRBV7-2	CASSLESVEGNEQFF	TGTGCCAGCAGCTTAGAAAGCGTGGAGGGGAATGAGCAGTTCTTC
-	-	TRBJ2-1	TRBV20-1	CSASSRRAYNEQFF	TGCAGTGCTAGTTCCCGCAGGGCCTACAATGAGCAGTTCTTC
TRBD1	-	TRBJ1-6	TRBV10-3	CAISPDRDYSPLHF	TGTGCCATCAGCCCGGACAGGGACTATTCACCCCTCCACTTT
-	few	TRBJ2-1	TRBV20-1	CSAAGPNDYNEQFF	TGCAGTGCCGCGGGGCCGAACGACTACAATGAGCAGTTCTTC
-	many	TRBJ1-2	TRBV20-1	CSARRGSYGYTF	TGCAGTGCTAGAAGGGGTTCCTATGGCTACACCTTC
TRBD1	-	TRBJ2-1	TRBV20-1	CSVGGWGWNEQFF	TGCAGTGTAGGGGGCTGGGGTTGGAATGAGCAGTTCTTC
TRBD2	-	TRBJ2-4	TRBV20-1	CSASVGGADIQYF	TGCAGTGCTAGTGTCGGGGGGGCGGACATTCAGTACTTC
-	few	TRBJ1-1	TRBV2	CASKEDLNTEAFF	TGTGCCAGCAAGGAAGACTTGAACACTGAAGCTTTCTTT
-	many	TRBJ2-1	TRBV12-3/TRBV12-4	CASSLNRGANEQFF	TGTGCCAGCAGTTTAAATCGGGGAGCCAATGAGCAGTTCTTC
TRBD2	-	TRBJ2-7	TRBV6-1	CASRGLAGNPGYEQYF	TGTGCCAGCAGGGGACTAGCGGGAAATCCAGGCTACGAGCAGTACTTC
-	many	TRBJ2-2	TRBV5-1	CASSLAGLASGELFF	TGCGCCAGCAGCTTGGCAGGGTTGGCGTCCGGGGAGCTGTTTTTT
-	-	TRBJ1-1	TRBV25-1	CASSEGRGYFF	TGTGCCAGCAGTGAGGGCCGGGGCTATTTCTTT
TRBD2	few	TRBJ2-1	TRBV5-5	CASSSREGEQFF	TGTGCCAGCAGTTCCCGGGAGGGCGAGCAGTTCTTC
-	few	TRBJ2-1	TRBV6-5	CASSYLGDSGEQFF	TGTGCCAGCAGTTACTTAGGGGACTCCGGTGAGCAGTTCTTC
TRBD2	-	TRBJ2-1	TRBV4-1	CASSQDSLAGGPYEQFF	TGCGCCAGCAGCCAAGATAGTTTGGCGGGGGGGCCGTATGAGCAGTTCTTC
-	-	TRBJ1-6	TRBV7-2	CASSVRGGTMGSPLHF	TGTGCCAGCAGCGTACGTGGGGGGACTATGGGTTCACCCCTCCACTTT
TRBD1	-	TRBJ2-7	TRBV12-3/TRBV12-4	CASSLVRTGTSEQYF	TGTGCCAGCAGTTTAGTAAGGACAGGAACGTCCGAGCAGTACTTC
-	-	TRBJ1-6	TRBV20-1	CSARAWTANSPLHF	TGCAGTGCTAGAGCTTGGACAGCTAATTCACCCCTCCACTTT
-	few	TRBJ1-1	TRBV29-1	CSVEFRLNTEAFF	TGCAGCGTTGAATTCCGTTTGAACACTGAAGCTTTCTTT
-	-	TRBJ2-7	TRBV6-6	CASTPWDSYEQYF	TGTGCCAGCACCCCTTGGGACTCCTACGAGCAGTACTTC
TRBD1	-	TRBJ1-1	TRBV11-1	CASSLTGGRTEAFF	TGTGCCAGCAGTCTCACAGGGGGACGGACTGAAGCTTTCTTT
TRBD1	few	TRBJ1-4	TRBV11-2	CASSLTTGEKLFF	TGTGCCAGCAGCTTAACGACAGGGGAAAAACTGTTTTTT
-	-	TRBJ1-2	TRBV6-4	CASSGEYGGYTF	TGTGCCAGCAGCGGGGAATACGGTGGCTACACCTTC
-	many	TRBJ2-7	TRBV5-1	CASSLEGTPEQYF	TGCGCCAGCAGCTTGGAGGGCACCCCCGAGCAGTACTTC
-	many	TRBJ2-1	TRBV10-3	CAISELGRSEQFF	TGTGCCATCAGTGAGCTAGGCCGGAGTGAGCAGTTCTTC
-	once	TRBJ2-5	TRBV12-3/TRBV12-4	CASSLEVETQYF	TGTGCCAGCAGTTTGGAGGTGGAGACCCAGTACTTC